Below, 7 T cell receptor beta chains from the same sample are listed, as sequenced in a study of blood T cell repertoires in COVID-19. Sequencing was performed with immunoSEQ multiplex PCR; in TCRdb, only in-frame clones are kept and a portion is missing. This sample has some 80,000 clones, with about nine tenths found just once. The sample taken for sequencing was peripheral blood. The receptor source for this set is a human donor in a cohort sampled during active COVID-19.

This chain links TRBV28 with TRBJ2-3; 8 bases match TRBD2. The CDR3 loop spans 15 amino acids. J gave up 2 bases and V 7 bases, and 8 bases lay outside the gene matches. CDR1 and CDR2 (germline): MDHEN, SYDVKM. The CDR3 DNA sequence: TGTGCCAGCACCCCAATAGCGGGGCCCACAGATACGCAGTATTTT. Its translation: CASTPIAGPTDTQYF.

This clone was observed a handful of times. This chain joins TRBV19 and TRBJ1-6, with D unclear. Trimming cost V 5 bases and J 5 bases, with 19 bases left between them. The CDR3 is made up of 17 amino acids. CDR1 is LNHDA, CDR2 SQIVND, per germline (reference sequence). CDR3 loop: CASSPLTGNVNNSPLHF. The CDR3 region has the DNA TGTGCCAGTAGTCCCTTGACCGGGAACGTTAATAATTCACCCCTCCACTTT.

The chain links TRBV19 to TRBJ2-5; D remains ambiguous. Trimming removed 6 bases at V and 5 bases at J, with 19 bases between. The germline V gene has CDR1 LNHDA and CDR2 SQIVND (reference sequence). The CDR3 totals 15 residues. The CDR3 region has the DNA TGTGCCAGTAGACCTTCGGGTTTCATGAGGGAGACCCAGTACTTC. Its translation: CASRPSGFMRETQYF.

This clone was observed a single time. The chain has TRBV19 and TRBJ2-3; TRBD2 aligns across 10 bases. With 5 bases clipped from V and 0 bases from J, the junction kept 5 bases outside the gene matches. CDR1 is LNHDA and CDR2 is SQIVND in the germline V gene (reference sequence). This CDR3 comprises 16 residues. The CDR3: CASSARTSGSTDTQYF. The CDR3 coding sequence is TGTGCCAGTAGTGCCCGGACTAGCGGTAGCACAGATACGCAGTATTTT.

The chain links TRBV3-1 (or the pseudogene TRBV3-2) to TRBJ1-2; D unclear. Trimming took off 4 bases at V and 8 bases at J, with 11 bases between the two ends. The CDR3 length is 12 residues. Germline V lookup: CDR1 LGHDT, CDR2 YNNKEL (reference sequence). CDR3 in DNA: TGTGCCAGCAGCCGTCTATACGAGGGCTACACCTTC. This codes for CASSRLYEGYTF.

This chain connects TRBV28 to TRBJ1-6; weak D call: TRBD1 (5 bases). CDR1 and CDR2 from the germline V gene are MDHEN and SYDVKM. Trimming left V 9 bases short and J 3 bases short, with 6 bases between. The CDR3 is made up of 12 amino acids. The CDR3 DNA reads as TGTGCCAGACAGGACTATAATTCACCCCTCCACTTT. Translating gives CARQDYNSPLHF.

This clone was seen once. V usage is TRBV2 and J usage is TRBJ2-1; the match to TRBD2 covers 11 bases. Per germline, CDR1 SNHLY and CDR2 FYNNEI. With V trimmed by 5 bases and J by 1 base, 4 bases remained unmatched. This CDR3 comprises 16 residues. The CDR3 DNA reads as TGTGCCAGCAGTTCGACTAGCGGGGTATCCTACAATGAGCAGTTCTTC. This translates into CASSSTSGVSYNEQFF.